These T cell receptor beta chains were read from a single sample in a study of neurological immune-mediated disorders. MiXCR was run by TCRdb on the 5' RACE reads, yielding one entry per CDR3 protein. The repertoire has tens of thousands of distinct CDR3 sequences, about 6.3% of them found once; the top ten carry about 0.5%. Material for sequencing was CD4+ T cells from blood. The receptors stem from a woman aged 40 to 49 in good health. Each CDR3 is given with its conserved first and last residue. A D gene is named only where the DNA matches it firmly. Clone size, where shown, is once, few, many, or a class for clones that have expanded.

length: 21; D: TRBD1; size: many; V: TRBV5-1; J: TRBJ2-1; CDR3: CASSLPLGDRGSWSSYNEQFF; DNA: TGCGCCAGCAGCTTGCCTCTTGGGGACAGGGGTTCGTGGAGCTCCTACAATGAGCAGTTCTTC
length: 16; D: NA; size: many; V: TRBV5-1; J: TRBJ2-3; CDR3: CASSPGLTTSTDTQYF; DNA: TGCGCCAGCAGCCCCGGGCTTACGACCAGCACAGATACGCAGTATTTT
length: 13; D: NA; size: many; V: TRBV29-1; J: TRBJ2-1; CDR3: CSVVHLNYNEQFF; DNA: TGCAGCGTTGTCCACTTGAATTACAATGAGCAGTTCTTC
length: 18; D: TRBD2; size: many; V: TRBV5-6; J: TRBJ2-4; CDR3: CASSFGLAGGRAKNIQYF; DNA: TGTGCCAGCAGCTTCGGGCTAGCGGGAGGGCGAGCCAAAAACATTCAGTACTTC
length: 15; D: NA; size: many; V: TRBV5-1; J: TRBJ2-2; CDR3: CASSGDLAGTGELFF; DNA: TGCGCCAGCAGCGGGGACTTGGCGGGCACCGGGGAGCTGTTTTTT
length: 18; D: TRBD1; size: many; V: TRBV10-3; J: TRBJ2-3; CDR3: CAISSRDRVSSSTDTQYF; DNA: TGTGCCATCAGTTCCCGGGACAGGGTCTCCTCTAGCACAGATACGCAGTATTTT
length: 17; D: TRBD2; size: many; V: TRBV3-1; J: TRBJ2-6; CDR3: CASSRGEGRSGANVLTF; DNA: TGTGCCAGCAGCCGTGGGGAGGGCCGATCTGGGGCCAACGTCCTGACTTTC
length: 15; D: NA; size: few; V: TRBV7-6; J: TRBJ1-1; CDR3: CAGSLDGAGNTEAFF; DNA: TGTGCCGGCAGCTTAGACGGGGCGGGTAACACTGAAGCTTTCTTT
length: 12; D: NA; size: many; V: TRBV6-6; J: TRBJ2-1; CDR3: CASTGGGDEQFF; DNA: TGTGCCAGCACCGGCGGAGGGGATGAGCAGTTCTTC
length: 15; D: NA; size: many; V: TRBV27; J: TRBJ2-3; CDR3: CASSSGTARTDTQYF; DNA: TGTGCCAGCAGTTCCGGAACAGCACGCACAGATACGCAGTATTTT
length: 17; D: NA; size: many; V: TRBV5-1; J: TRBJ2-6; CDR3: CARTWTLASSGANVLTF; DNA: TGCGCCAGAACCTGGACTCTTGCAAGCTCTGGGGCCAACGTCCTGACTTTC
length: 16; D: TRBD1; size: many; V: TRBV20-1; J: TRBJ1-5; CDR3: CSASNAGGGENQPQHF; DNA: TGCAGTGCTAGTAACGCGGGAGGGGGCGAGAATCAGCCCCAGCATTTT
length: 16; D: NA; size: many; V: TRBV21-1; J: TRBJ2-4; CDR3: CASSKVGASAKNIQYF; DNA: TGTGCCAGCAGCAAAGTAGGGGCTTCGGCCAAAAACATTCAGTACTTC
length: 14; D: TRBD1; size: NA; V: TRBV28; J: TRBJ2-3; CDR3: CASSLGQGAATQYF; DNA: TGTGCCAGCAGTTTAGGGCAGGGGGCAGCTACGCAGTATTTT
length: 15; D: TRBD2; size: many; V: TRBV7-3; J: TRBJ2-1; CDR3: CASSLSSGTYNEQFF; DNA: TGTGCCAGCAGCTTGTCTAGCGGAACCTACAATGAGCAGTTCTTC
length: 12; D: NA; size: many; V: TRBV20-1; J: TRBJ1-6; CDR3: CSAREANSPLHF; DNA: TGCAGTGCTAGGGAGGCTAATTCACCCCTCCACTTT
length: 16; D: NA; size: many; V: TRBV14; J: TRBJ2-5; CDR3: CASSQDLPATQETQYF; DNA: TGTGCCAGCAGCCAAGATCTGCCGGCCACCCAAGAGACCCAGTACTTC
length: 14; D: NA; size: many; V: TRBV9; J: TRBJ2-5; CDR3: CASSVGAARETQYF; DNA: TGTGCCAGCAGCGTCGGAGCGGCGAGGGAGACCCAGTACTTC
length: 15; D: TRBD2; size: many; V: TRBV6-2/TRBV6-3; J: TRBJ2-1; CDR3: CASSRTPGGYNEQFF; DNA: TGTGCCAGCAGCCGTACCCCGGGAGGATACAATGAGCAGTTCTTC
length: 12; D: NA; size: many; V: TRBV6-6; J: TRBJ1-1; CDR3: CASSYSDTEAFF; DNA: TGTGCCAGCAGTTACTCCGACACTGAAGCTTTCTTT
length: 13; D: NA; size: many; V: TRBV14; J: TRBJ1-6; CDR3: CASSQGPGSPLHF; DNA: TGTGCCAGCAGCCAGGGGCCTGGCTCACCCCTCCACTTT
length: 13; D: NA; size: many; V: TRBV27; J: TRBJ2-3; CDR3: CASNRRITDTQYF; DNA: TGTGCCAGCAATCGGAGGATTACAGATACGCAGTATTTT
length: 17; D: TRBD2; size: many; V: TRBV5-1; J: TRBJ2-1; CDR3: CASSRNRGTSGSNEQFF; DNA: TGCGCCAGCAGTCGAAACCGCGGGACTAGCGGGAGTAATGAGCAGTTCTTC
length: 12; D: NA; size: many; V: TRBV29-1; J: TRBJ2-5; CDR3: CSVVDGEETQYF; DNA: TGCAGCGTCGTGGATGGGGAAGAGACCCAGTACTTC
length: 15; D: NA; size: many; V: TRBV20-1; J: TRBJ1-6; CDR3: CSARLDRLYNSPLHF; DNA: TGCAGTGCTAGGCTCGACAGGCTCTATAATTCACCCCTCCACTTT
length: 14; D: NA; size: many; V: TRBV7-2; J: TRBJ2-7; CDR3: CASSSPDRIYEQYF; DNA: TGTGCCAGCAGCTCCCCGGACCGAATCTACGAGCAGTACTTC
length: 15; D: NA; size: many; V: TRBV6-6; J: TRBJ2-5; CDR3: CASSPTGIGGETQYF; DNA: TGTGCCAGCAGTCCGACAGGAATTGGGGGGGAGACCCAGTACTTC
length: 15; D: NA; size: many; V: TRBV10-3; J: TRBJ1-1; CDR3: CAIRLSGAANTEAFF; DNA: TGTGCCATCAGGCTCTCGGGGGCTGCGAACACTGAAGCTTTCTTT
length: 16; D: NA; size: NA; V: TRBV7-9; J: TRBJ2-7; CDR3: CASSLGGPTLSYEQYF; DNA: TGTGCCAGCAGCTTAGGTGGTCCAACGCTCTCCTACGAGCAGTACTTC
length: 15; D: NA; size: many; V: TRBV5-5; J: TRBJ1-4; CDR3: CASSLMDGGRVKLFF; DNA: TGTGCCAGCAGCTTGATGGATGGCGGCCGGGTAAAACTGTTTTTT
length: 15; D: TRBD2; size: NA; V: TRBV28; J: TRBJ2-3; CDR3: CASSFERAGEDTQYF; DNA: TGTGCCAGCAGTTTCGAGCGGGCGGGGGAAGATACGCAGTATTTT
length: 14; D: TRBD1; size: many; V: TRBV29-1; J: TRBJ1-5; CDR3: CSVAHQGAGQPQHF; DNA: TGCAGCGTTGCGCACCAGGGGGCGGGTCAGCCCCAGCATTTT
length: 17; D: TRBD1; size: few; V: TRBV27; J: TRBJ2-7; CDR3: CASSSNTGQGAYYEQYF; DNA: TGTGCCAGCAGTTCAAATACCGGACAGGGGGCTTACTACGAGCAGTACTTC
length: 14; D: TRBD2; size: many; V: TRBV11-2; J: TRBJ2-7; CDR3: CASSYVGGSYEQYF; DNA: TGTGCCAGCAGCTACGTGGGGGGGTCCTACGAGCAGTACTTC
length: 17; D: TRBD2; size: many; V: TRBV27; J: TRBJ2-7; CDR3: CASSRIRPGLAGHEQYF; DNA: TGTGCCAGCAGCCGAATCCGCCCGGGACTAGCGGGACACGAGCAGTACTTC
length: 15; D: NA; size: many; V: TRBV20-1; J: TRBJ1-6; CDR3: CSARVVRGVDSPLHF; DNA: TGCAGTGCTAGAGTCGTCAGAGGGGTAGACTCACCCCTCCACTTT
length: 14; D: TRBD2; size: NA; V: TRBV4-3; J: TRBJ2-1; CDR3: CASSQAGGPGEQFF; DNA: TGCGCCAGCAGCCAAGCGGGAGGGCCTGGTGAGCAGTTCTTC
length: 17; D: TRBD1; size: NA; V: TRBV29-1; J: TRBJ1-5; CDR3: CSAEGTGTGGSRQPQHF; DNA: TGCAGCGCCGAAGGAACCGGGACAGGGGGCTCTCGGCAGCCCCAGCATTTT
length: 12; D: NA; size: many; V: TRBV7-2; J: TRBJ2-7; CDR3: CASSPGPYEQYF; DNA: TGTGCCAGCAGCCCGGGACCCTACGAGCAGTACTTC
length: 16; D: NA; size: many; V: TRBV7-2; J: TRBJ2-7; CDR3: CASSFRGPPASYEQYF; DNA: TGTGCCAGCAGTTTTAGGGGACCGCCGGCCTCCTACGAGCAGTACTTC
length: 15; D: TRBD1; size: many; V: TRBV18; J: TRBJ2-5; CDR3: CASSPPGQGTETQYF; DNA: TGTGCCAGCTCACCACCGGGACAGGGGACGGAGACCCAGTACTTC
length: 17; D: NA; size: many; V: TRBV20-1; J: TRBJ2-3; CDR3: CSADVLELAENTDTQYF; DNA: TGCAGTGCCGACGTGCTGGAGTTGGCGGAAAACACAGATACGCAGTATTTT
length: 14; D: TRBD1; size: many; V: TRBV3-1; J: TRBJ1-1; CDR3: CASSRGQSRTEAFF; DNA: TGTGCCAGCAGCCGGGGACAGTCCCGGACTGAAGCTTTCTTT